The rows below give T cell receptor beta chains drawn from one sample of a study of blood T cells in healthy people across ages. TCRdb re-called the 5' RACE reads through MiXCR, storing one row per CDR3 protein. This table holds 600,000 to 800,000 distinct CDR3 sequences, around 21% found once. Sample: blood. These TCRs come from a man aged 65-85 years in good health. CDR3s include the opening cysteine and the closing phenylalanine or tryptophan. The D gene is left open where the match is weak. Size is omitted from some rows. Given values are once, few, many or a class for expanded clones.

>few|TRBJ1-2|TRBV3-1|.
CASSQAEGRSGYTF
TGTGCCAGCAGCCAAGCTGAGGGGCGAAGTGGCTACACCTTC
>.|TRBJ2-2|TRBV10-3|.
CAIRRQSGELFF
TGTGCCATCAGGAGACAGTCCGGGGAGCTGTTTTTT
>few|TRBJ2-7|TRBV7-9|TRBD2
CASTSPSGLSYEQYF
TGTGCCAGCACGTCTCCTAGCGGGTTATCCTACGAGCAGTACTTC
>few|TRBJ2-5|TRBV6-5|.
CASSYSAGRETQYF
TGTGCCAGCAGTTACTCAGCAGGCCGAGAGACCCAGTACTTC
>few|TRBJ2-1|TRBV5-5|.
CASSFIQLGNEQFF
TGTGCCAGCAGCTTTATACAGTTGGGCAATGAGCAGTTCTTC
>many|TRBJ2-5|TRBV20-1|TRBD2
CSAREWTSGAYQETQYF
TGCAGTGCTAGAGAGTGGACTAGCGGGGCGTACCAAGAGACCCAGTACTTC
>few|TRBJ2-3|TRBV3-1|TRBD2
CASSQVAGGDTQYF
TGTGCCAGCAGCCAAGTAGCGGGAGGAGATACGCAGTATTTT
>.|TRBJ2-7|TRBV27|TRBD2
CASSLYRAGAYEQYF
TGTGCCAGCAGTTTATACCGAGCGGGAGCCTACGAGCAGTACTTC
>few|TRBJ2-5|TRBV4-1|TRBD1
CASSRTTGIQETQYF
TGCGCCAGCAGCCGAACGACAGGGATCCAAGAGACCCAGTACTTC
>few|TRBJ1-2|TRBV10-3|.
CAISDPGSDHYGYTF
TGTGCCATCAGTGACCCCGGCAGCGACCACTATGGCTACACCTTC
>.|TRBJ1-1|TRBV10-3|.
CAISESFSPIVTEAFF
TGTGCCATCAGTGAGTCGTTTTCCCCGATAGTGACTGAAGCTTTCTTT
>.|TRBJ2-5|TRBV28|.
CASMVSGETQYF
TGTGCCAGCATGGTTTCTGGGGAGACCCAGTACTTC
>.|TRBJ1-1|TRBV6-5|TRBD1
CASSATGATEAFF
TGTGCCAGCAGCGCAACAGGGGCCACTGAAGCTTTCTTT
>many|TRBJ2-1|TRBV6-5|.
CASSYSQVAGLANEQFF
TGTGCCAGCAGTTACTCTCAAGTTGCCGGGCTAGCTAATGAGCAGTTCTTC
>few|TRBJ2-5|TRBV11-2|TRBD1
CASSFRQGRRETQYF
TGTGCCAGCAGCTTCCGACAGGGAAGGAGAGAGACCCAGTACTTC
>few|TRBJ2-1|TRBV12-3/TRBV12-4|TRBD2
CASSSTSGGVYNEQFF
TGTGCCAGCAGCAGCACTAGCGGCGGAGTTTACAATGAGCAGTTCTTC
>few|TRBJ2-5|TRBV7-9|TRBD1
CASSLARAGTGAQLYQETQYF
TGTGCCAGCAGCTTAGCCAGAGCGGGGACAGGGGCCCAATTGTACCAAGAGACCCAGTACTTC
>.|TRBJ1-3|TRBV20-1|TRBD1
CSAQTGAGNTIYF
TGCAGTGCTCAGACAGGGGCTGGAAACACCATATATTTT
>.|TRBJ1-1|TRBV4-1|.
CASSQSALGLRGTEAFF
TGCGCCAGCAGCCAAAGCGCCCTGGGATTGAGGGGCACTGAAGCTTTCTTT
>.|TRBJ1-1|TRBV28|.
CASSFFSTEAFF
TGTGCCAGCAGTTTTTTCTCCACTGAAGCTTTCTTT
>few|TRBJ2-1|TRBV12-3/TRBV12-4|.
CASSNNYNEQFF
TGTGCCAGCAGCAATAACTACAATGAGCAGTTCTTC
>.|TRBJ2-7|TRBV20-1|TRBD2
CSAFGLAGVYEQYF
TGCAGTGCTTTCGGACTAGCGGGGGTCTACGAGCAGTACTTC
>.|TRBJ2-1|TRBV4-3|.
CASSQDTMAGNEQFF
TGCGCCAGCAGCCAAGATACAATGGCTGGCAATGAGCAGTTCTTC
>few|TRBJ2-2|TRBV20-1|.
CSARTAAGELFF
TGCAGTGCAAGGACAGCCGCCGGGGAGCTGTTTTTT
>.|TRBJ2-1|TRBV20-1|.
CSAYWDRSSYNEQFF
TGCAGTGCTTACTGGGACCGCAGCTCCTACAATGAGCAGTTCTTC
>few|TRBJ2-5|TRBV7-2|TRBD1
CASSRQGWTQYF
TGTGCCAGCAGCCGACAGGGGTGGACCCAGTACTTC
>.|TRBJ1-2|TRBV12-3/TRBV12-4|TRBD1
CASSYRGHKAGYTF
TGTGCCAGCAGCTACAGGGGCCATAAGGCTGGCTACACCTTC
>many|TRBJ2-1|TRBV14|TRBD2
CASSPSGNNEQFF
TGTGCCAGCAGCCCTAGCGGGAACAATGAGCAGTTCTTC